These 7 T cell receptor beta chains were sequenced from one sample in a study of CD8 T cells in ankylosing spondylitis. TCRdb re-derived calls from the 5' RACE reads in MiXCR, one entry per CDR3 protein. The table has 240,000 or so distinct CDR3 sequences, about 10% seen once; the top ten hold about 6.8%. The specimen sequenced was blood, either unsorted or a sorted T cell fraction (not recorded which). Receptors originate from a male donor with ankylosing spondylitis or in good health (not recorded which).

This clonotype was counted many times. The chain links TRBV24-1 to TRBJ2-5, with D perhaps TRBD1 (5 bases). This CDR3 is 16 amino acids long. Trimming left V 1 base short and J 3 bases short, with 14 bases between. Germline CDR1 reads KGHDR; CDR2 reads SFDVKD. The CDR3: CATSDFRSGQEETQYF. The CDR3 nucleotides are TGTGCCACCAGTGATTTCCGTTCAGGACAAGAAGAGACCCAGTACTTC.

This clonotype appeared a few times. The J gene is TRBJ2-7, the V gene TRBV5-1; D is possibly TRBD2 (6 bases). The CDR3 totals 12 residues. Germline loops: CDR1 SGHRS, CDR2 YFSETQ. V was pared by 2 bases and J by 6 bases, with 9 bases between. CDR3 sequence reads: CASSLISGEQYF. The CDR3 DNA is TGCGCCAGCAGCTTAATTAGCGGCGAGCAGTACTTC.

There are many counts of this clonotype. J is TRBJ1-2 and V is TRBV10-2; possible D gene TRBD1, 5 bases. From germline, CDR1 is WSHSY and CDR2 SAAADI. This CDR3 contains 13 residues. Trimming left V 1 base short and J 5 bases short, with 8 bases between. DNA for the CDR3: TGCGCCAGCAGTGAGTTCTACAGGTATGGCTACACCTTC. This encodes CASSEFYRYGYTF.

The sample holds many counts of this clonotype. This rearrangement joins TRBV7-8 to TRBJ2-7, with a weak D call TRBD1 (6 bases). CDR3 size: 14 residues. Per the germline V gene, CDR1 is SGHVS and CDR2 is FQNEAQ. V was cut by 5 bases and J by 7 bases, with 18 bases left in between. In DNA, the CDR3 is TGTGCCAGCAGCATCAGCAGGGGACCTCGGGAGCAGTACTTC. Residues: CASSISRGPREQYF.

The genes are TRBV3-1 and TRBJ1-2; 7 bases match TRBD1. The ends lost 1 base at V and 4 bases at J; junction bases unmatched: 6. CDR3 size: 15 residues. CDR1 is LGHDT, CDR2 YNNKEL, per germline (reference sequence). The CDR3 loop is CASSQGMRGPYGYTF. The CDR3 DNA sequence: TGTGCCAGCAGCCAAGGCATGAGGGGGCCCTATGGCTACACCTTC.

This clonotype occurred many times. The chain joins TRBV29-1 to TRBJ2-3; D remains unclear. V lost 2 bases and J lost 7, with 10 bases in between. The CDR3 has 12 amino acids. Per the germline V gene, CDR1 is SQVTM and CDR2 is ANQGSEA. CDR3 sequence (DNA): TGCAGCGTTGAATACGCCCTATATACGCAGTATTTT. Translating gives CSVEYALYTQYF.

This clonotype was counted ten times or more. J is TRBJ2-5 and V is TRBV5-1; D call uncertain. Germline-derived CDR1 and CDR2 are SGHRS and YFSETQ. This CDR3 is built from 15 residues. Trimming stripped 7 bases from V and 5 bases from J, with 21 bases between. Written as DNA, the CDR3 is TGCGCCAGCGGCACCAGGTCAGGTTTGGCGGAGACCCAGTACTTC. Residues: CASGTRSGLAETQYF.